This TCR beta chain was sequenced for a study of T cell responses to AZD1222 COVID-19 vaccine. V lost 1 base and J lost 4; bases outside the gene matches: 7. The CDR3 contains 17 residues. Germline CDR1 SGHNT, CDR2 YENEEA. Broader study findings: Spike-specific TCR breadth and depth were elevated following two AZD1222 doses. Reportedly, nearly half of unique spike TCRs recognized epitopes outside B.1.351/B.1.1.7 mutations. Spike was spanned by vaccine-associated CD4 TCRs, with dominance at 160-218 and 743-854. Clonal diversity may have been underestimated, and the donors were mostly white British, with more females than males.

This clone was counted only a few times. Its matching antigen is unknown. Assay: immunoSEQ multiplex PCR; the TCRdb copy retains only in-frame clones and omits some. The table lists about 84,000 clones, 70% to 90% of them singletons. Here the sequenced sample was peripheral blood, taken on day 0 of AZD1222 vaccination. The sequence was obtained from an adult in good health. The chain employs TRBV11-3 and TRBJ2-2; TRBD1 agrees at 9 bases. The CDR3 reads CASSLALDRGGTGELFF. The CDR3 region has the DNA TGTGCCAGCAGCTTAGCCCTCGACAGGGGGGGCACCGGGGAGCTGTTTTTT.